This T cell receptor beta chain was recorded in a study of T cell responses to AZD1222 COVID-19 vaccine. Study-level results: Unmutated variant regions are reportedly the target of nearly half of TCRs that are spike-specific. Donors were mostly white British, more females; clonal diversity possibly underestimated.

Clones were sequenced by immunoSEQ multiplex PCR, and TCRdb holds only the in-frame ones, with some missing. Among about 110,000 clones listed, roughly 90% were seen once. Concerning this clone itself: Antigen unknown.

In germline, CDR1 is SEHNR, CDR2 FQNEAQ (reference sequence). V lost 4 bases and J 3 bases, leaving 7 bases between the germline ends. There are 12 residues in the CDR3. The receptor comes from an adult in good health. Sequenced here: peripheral blood, sampled on day 0 of AZD1222 vaccination. The chain is built from TRBV7-9 and TRBJ2-7; D remains unclear. The chain's CDR3 is CASSYEFYEQYF. For the CDR3, the DNA is TGTGCCAGCAGCTACGAGTTCTACGAGCAGTACTTC.